These 30 T cell receptor beta chains originate from one sample sequenced in a study of blood T cell repertoires in COVID-19. Generated by immunoSEQ multiplex PCR, the TCRdb table keeps only in-frame clones and is missing some. This table has over 55,000 clones, around 88% appearing once. The sequenced material came from peripheral blood. These receptors were collected from a man between 45 and 60 years old with active COVID-19.

The V call is TRBV9, the J call TRBJ2-2; 8 bases are shared with TRBD2. The J segment lost 5 bases and the V segment lost 3 bases, leaving 6 bases of the junction unmatched. Germline V CDR1 and CDR2: SGDLS, YYNGEE. The CDR3 has 15 amino acids. The CDR3 protein is CASSAGTSLTGELFF. CDR3 nucleotide sequence: TGTGCCAGCAGCGCCGGGACTAGTCTTACCGGGGAGCTGTTTTTT.

The chain joins TRBV7-4 to TRBJ2-3, with 8 bases that match TRBD2. Trimming cost V 1 base and J 4 bases; bases outside gene matches: 7. Germline V gives CDR1 SGHVT, CDR2 SQSDAQ. This CDR3 is built from 16 residues. The CDR3 spells CASSLGGTSTADTQYF. CDR3 nucleotide sequence: TGTGCCAGCAGCTTAGGGGGGACTAGTACAGCAGATACGCAGTATTTT.

The chain combines TRBV4-2 with TRBJ2-7; TRBD1 matches at 7 bases. CDR3 size: 15 residues. The germline V gene has CDR1 LGHNA and CDR2 YNFKEQ. With 5 bases clipped from V and 5 bases from J, the junction kept 12 bases outside the gene matches. The CDR3 reads CASSINTRGQDEQYF. The CDR3 DNA sequence: TGTGCCAGCAGCATTAATACTAGGGGGCAGGACGAGCAGTACTTC.

The chain combines TRBV7-8 with TRBJ2-3, with 11 bases matching TRBD2. Germline V gives CDR1 SGHVS, CDR2 FQNEAQ. CDR3 size: 15 residues. V lost 7 bases to trimming and J lost 2 bases; unmatched junction nucleotides: 5. The CDR3 region has the DNA TGTGCCAGCAACCCGGGACTAGCGGTCACAGATACGCAGTATTTT. Translated, it gives CASNPGLAVTDTQYF.

This clone was seen more than once but under ten times. The chain employs TRBV6-6 and TRBJ2-3; TRBD2 agrees at 10 bases. The CDR3 runs to 14 residues. V lost 6 bases to trimming and J lost 5 bases; unmatched junction nucleotides: 5. Germline V gene lookup returns CDR1 MNHNY and CDR2 SVGAGI (reference sequence). The CDR3 region is CASRSGLARDTQYF. CDR3 DNA sequence: TGTGCCAGCAGGTCGGGACTAGCGAGAGATACGCAGTATTTT.

The DNA for the CDR3 is TGCAGTGCTAGTGGGCCCTTCGGACAGGCGGCCGATGAAAAACTGTTTTTT. Amino acids: CSASGPFGQAADEKLFF. The genes are TRBV20-1 and TRBJ1-4; 7 nucleotides agree with TRBD1. V gave up 3 bases and J gave up 6 bases; unmatched junction bases: 16. From germline, CDR1 is DFQATT and CDR2 SNEGSKA (reference sequence). This CDR3 has 17 amino acids.

As to this clone: One end of the junction does not line up with germline, which may come from a read error. The chain is built from TRBV27 and TRBJ2-7, with 12 bases identical to TRBD2. CDR1 is MNHEY, CDR2 SMNVEV, per germline (reference sequence). CDR3 length: 12 amino acids. In DNA form, the CDR3 reads TGTGCCAGCAGTTCCCTAGCGGGAGGGGCCTCCTTC. Protein product: CASSSLAGGASF.

The chain recombines TRBV27 with TRBJ1-2; possibly TRBD1 for D (5 bases). Germline assignment: CDR1 MNHEY and CDR2 SMNVEV (reference sequence). V was pared by 1 base and J by 2 bases, with 11 bases between. The CDR3 consists of 15 residues. CDR3 region: CASSLFGGANYGYTF. The DNA for the CDR3 is TGTGCCAGCAGTTTATTCGGGGGTGCCAACTATGGCTACACCTTC.

J is TRBJ1-1 and V is TRBV3-1 (or the pseudogene TRBV3-2); the D is unclear. V was clipped by 3 bases and J by 5 bases, with 16 bases between them. CDR1 and CDR2 from the germline V gene are LGHDT and YNNKEL (reference sequence). CDR3 size: 15 residues. In DNA form, the CDR3 reads TGTGCCAGCAGCCAGTTACTGGGCATTGGGACTGAAGCTTTCTTT. Its protein product is CASSQLLGIGTEAFF.

The chain links TRBV6-6 to TRBJ2-3; D may be TRBD2 (5 bases). Trimming left V 5 bases short and J 2 bases short, with 11 bases between. Germline CDR1 and CDR2: MNHNY and SVGAGI (reference sequence). The CDR3 covers 14 residues. The CDR3 bases are TGTGCCAGCAGTAAAGCGGCACTCACAGATACGCAGTATTTT. Residues: CASSKAALTDTQYF.

The CDR3 DNA reads TGCGCCAGCAGCCAGGTCGCGCAGGGTGCCGGGGAGCTGTTTTTT. It specifies CASSQVAQGAGELFF. The chain couples TRBV4-1 to TRBJ2-2, with D possibly matching TRBD1 (5 bases). V was clipped by 3 bases and J by 6 bases, with 14 bases between them. In germline, CDR1 is MGHRA, CDR2 YSYEKL. The length of the CDR3 is 15 residues.

This chain uses TRBV10-3 with TRBJ2-1, with D unclear. There are 14 residues in the CDR3. Germline lookup yields CDR1 ENHRY and CDR2 SYGVKD. V lost 5 bases, J lost 5 bases, and 13 bases lay in between. The CDR3 here is CAISPQFENNEQFF. The CDR3 nucleotides read TGTGCCATCAGTCCTCAGTTTGAAAACAATGAGCAGTTCTTC.

This clone was observed a single time. V is TRBV5-1 and J is TRBJ2-3, with D possibly TRBD2 on 5 matching bases. The germline V and J ends were trimmed by 4 bases and 5 bases, with 20 bases remaining between them. The CDR3 is made up of 16 amino acids. Germline V CDR1 and CDR2: SGHRS, YFSETQ. The CDR3 spells CASSPKGGGGVDTQYF. CDR3 coding DNA: TGCGCCAGCAGCCCCAAGGGTGGCGGAGGAGTAGATACGCAGTATTTT.

V usage is TRBV19 and J usage is TRBJ1-5; D is possibly TRBD1 (5 bases). The V and J ends lost 8 bases and 2 bases respectively, with 13 bases between them. Germline-derived CDR1 and CDR2 are LNHDA and SQIVND (reference sequence). The CDR3 totals 14 residues. DNA for the CDR3: TGTGCCAGTGGCGCCAGGGTGGGCAATCAGCCCCAGCATTTT. It translates to CASGARVGNQPQHF.

The chain links TRBV7-9 to TRBJ1-1; 7 bases match TRBD1. Trimming at V came to 7 bases and at J to 2 bases, leaving 10 bases not matched to a gene. In germline, CDR1 is SEHNR, CDR2 FQNEAQ (reference sequence). CDR3 length: 15 residues. CDR3 sequence reads: CASNLWDSLNTEAFF. The CDR3 bases are TGTGCCAGCAACCTCTGGGACAGTTTAAACACTGAAGCTTTCTTT.

The rearrangement links TRBV6-5 to TRBJ2-6, with D perhaps matching TRBD2 (6 bases). The CDR3 runs to 13 residues. V was clipped by 7 bases and J by 4 bases, with 8 bases between them. Looked up from germline, CDR1 is MNHEY and CDR2 is SVGAGI. The CDR3 sequence: CASTRGGANVLTF. CDR3 DNA sequence: TGTGCCAGCACCCGGGGGGGGGCCAACGTCCTGACTTTC.

The J gene is TRBJ2-3, the V gene TRBV9; D is unresolved. Germline CDR1 and CDR2: SGDLS and YYNGEE. The V end lost 0 bases, the J end lost 2 bases, and 10 bases lay between the germline ends. This CDR3 contains 15 residues. CDR3 protein: CASSVANSYTDTQYF. CDR3 DNA: TGTGCCAGCAGCGTAGCCAACTCCTACACAGATACGCAGTATTTT.

V is TRBV28 and J is TRBJ1-4; 8 nucleotides align to TRBD1. Germline trimming cut 4 bases from V and 6 bases from J; bases unmatched to any gene: 4. The CDR3 spans 14 residues. Germline V gene data show CDR1 as MDHEN and CDR2 as SYDVKM. The CDR3 bases are TGTGCCAGCAGTTGGGACAGGCGGGATGAAAAACTGTTTTTT. This translates into CASSWDRRDEKLFF.

This chain connects TRBV6-4 to TRBJ2-2; TRBD2 is a possible D gene (5 bases). This CDR3 has 15 amino acids. The V and J ends lost 0 bases and 4 bases respectively, with 9 bases between them. Germline lookup yields CDR1 MRHNA and CDR2 SNTAGT. The CDR3 spells CASSDSGGPTGELFF. The CDR3 DNA follows: TGTGCCAGCAGTGACTCGGGCGGGCCCACCGGGGAGCTGTTTTTT.

The J gene is TRBJ1-1, the V gene TRBV5-1; D uncertain. Trimming removed 1 base at V and 5 bases at J, with 12 bases between. This CDR3 contains 14 residues. Germline V gives CDR1 SGHRS, CDR2 YFSETQ. The CDR3 DNA follows: TGCGCCAGCAGCTTGCTGACGGGGAATACTGAAGCTTTCTTT. Translated: CASSLLTGNTEAFF.

The table lists this clone with a count of one. The V and J genes are TRBV7-9 and TRBJ1-4, with D tentatively TRBD1 (5 bases). CDR1 is SEHNR, CDR2 FQNEAQ, per germline (reference sequence). CDR3 size: 16 residues. V was shortened by 1 base and J by 0 bases, with 9 bases between the two germline ends. The CDR3 coding sequence is TGTGCCAGCAGCTTAGGAGGGACTACAACTAATGAAAAACTGTTTTTT. Translating gives CASSLGGTTTNEKLFF.

The rearrangement links TRBV10-3 to TRBJ2-7; 7 bases agree with TRBD1. The germline V gene encodes CDR1 ENHRY and CDR2 SYGVKD. V shed 5 bases and J 5 bases; nucleotides not matched to a gene: 6. The CDR3 runs to 13 residues. The CDR3 nucleotides read TGTGCCATCAGTCCCGACAGGGTCCACGAGCAGTACTTC. Translating gives CAISPDRVHEQYF.

CDR3 sequence (DNA): TGCAGCGGACGGGTTCTTGGGGATACGCAGTATTTT. Translation: CSGRVLGDTQYF. The V and J genes are TRBV29-1 and TRBJ2-3; D is unclear. This CDR3 comprises 12 residues. The germline V gene has CDR1 SQVTM and CDR2 ANQGSEA. Trimming took off 7 bases at V and 6 bases at J, with 14 bases between the two ends.

The rearrangement joins TRBV7-3 to TRBJ1-1; the match to TRBD1 covers 9 bases. In germline, CDR1 is SGHTA, CDR2 FQGTGA. The CDR3 spans 15 residues. Germline trimming cut 2 bases from V and 5 bases from J; bases unmatched to any gene: 6. CDR3 region: CASSLAGQGLTEAFF. CDR3 coding DNA: TGTGCCAGCAGCTTAGCGGGACAGGGTCTAACTGAAGCTTTCTTT. The whole variable domain, remainder taken from reference TRBV7-3 and TRBJ1-1, is GAGVSQTPSNKVTEKGKYVELRCDPISGHTALYWYRQSLGQGPEFLIYFQGTGAADDSGLPNDRFFAVRPEGSVSTLKIQRTERGDSAVYLCASSLAGQGLTEAFFGQGTRLTVV.

The rearrangement joins TRBV19 to TRBJ1-3, with 8 bases fitting TRBD1. CDR1 is LNHDA and CDR2 is SQIVND in the germline V gene (reference sequence). V shed 5 bases and J 1 base; nucleotides not matched to a gene: 13. This CDR3 has 18 amino acids. The CDR3 reads CASSGALGQGASGNTIYF. DNA for the CDR3: TGTGCCAGTAGTGGGGCCCTTGGACAGGGAGCATCTGGAAACACCATATATTTT.

The genes are TRBV28 and TRBJ1-3; D possibly corresponds to TRBD1 (6 bases). CDR1 and CDR2 from the germline V gene are MDHEN and SYDVKM. This CDR3 is built from 14 residues. The DNA for the CDR3 is TGTGCAGCCCGTGAATTAACAGGGGGAAACACCATATATTTT. This codes for CAARELTGGNTIYF. The variable domain in full, completed from reference TRBV28 and TRBJ1-3, reads DVKVTQSSRYLVKRTGEKVFLECVQDMDHENMFWYRQDPGLGLRLIYFSYDVKMKEKGDIPEGYSVSREKKERFSLILESASTNQTSMYLCAARELTGGNTIYFGEGSWLTVV.

The chain is built from TRBV19 and TRBJ1-6, with D unclear. V was trimmed by 9 bases and J by 7 bases, leaving 13 bases between them. CDR1 LNHDA and CDR2 SQIVND come from the germline V gene (reference sequence). This CDR3 is built from 13 residues. The CDR3 reads CASAVGVNSPLHF. The CDR3 DNA reads as TGTGCCAGCGCTGTCGGGGTCAATTCACCCCTCCACTTT.

The CDR3 sequence: CASSALTGARETQYF. The CDR3 nucleotides read TGTGCCAGCAGCGCCCTGACAGGGGCGCGAGAGACCCAGTACTTC. This chain joins TRBV9 and TRBJ2-5; 8 nucleotides align to TRBD1. V was pared by 3 bases and J by 4 bases, with 8 bases of the junction left unmatched. Per the germline V gene, CDR1 is SGDLS and CDR2 is YYNGEE. The CDR3 totals 15 residues.

With respect to this clone: At one of its ends the junction is not consistent with the germline gene, which may arise from a read error. The gene calls are TRBV18 and TRBJ1-3; D remains ambiguous. The CDR3 runs 15 residues. Germline loops: CDR1 KGHSH, CDR2 LQKENI. The CDR3 nucleotides are TGTGCCAGCTCAACACCAGTTAACACGGGAAACACCATATATTTT. This codes for CASSTPVNTGNTIYF.

The rearrangement links TRBV2 to TRBJ2-2, with D tentatively TRBD1 (6 bases). Germline V gives CDR1 SNHLY, CDR2 FYNNEI. CDR3 size: 15 residues. Deletions cut 5 bases from V and 0 bases from J, with 10 bases between. CDR3 nucleotide sequence: TGTGCCAGCAGTATCGGGACACCGAACACCGGGGAGCTGTTTTTT. This codes for CASSIGTPNTGELFF.